The clone carrying this TCR beta chain was counted only a few times. Its antigen is not identified. The CDR3 is made up of 15 amino acids. V lost 8 bases, J lost 0 bases, and 13 bases lay in between. CDR1 and CDR2 (germline): SNHLY, FYNNEI. This sample is part of a study of cytomegalovirus exposure and HLA in healthy donors. Primers for the PCR totalled 60 Vbeta and 13 Jbeta. The repertoire was sequenced with immunoSEQ multiplex PCR; TCRdb's copy has only in-frame clones and lacks some. The sample lists over 150,000 clones, 81% occurring once. Overall study findings and caveats: In a later analysis, V- and J-gene trimming of beta chains associated with a DCLRE1C missense variant, replicated independently. An assumption of roughly uniform sequencing depth across donors underlay the presence/absence analyses. The study recorded more than 150 TCR beta chains that were cytomegalovirus-associated.

Sequencing was carried out using PBMCs. V is TRBV2 and J is TRBJ2-2; tentative D call: TRBD2 (6 bases). The receptor comes from a woman aged 45-59 years in good health and CMV-seronegative. The CDR3: CASQSWGANTGELFF. CDR3 nucleotide sequence: TGTGCCAGCCAGAGTTGGGGGGCGAACACCGGGGAGCTGTTTTTT.